The present entry profiles one T cell receptor beta chain with its context. This sample is drawn from a study of T cell changes during pregnancy in multiple sclerosis. Some clones are missing from TCRdb's copy, which holds only in-frame ones; the method was immunoSEQ multiplex PCR. Seen here are about 75,000 clones, around 94% observed once, and the top ten hold 0.12% to 0.15%. Trimming took 6 bases from V and 0 from J, leaving 16 bases between them. CDR1 is SNHLY, CDR2 FYNNEI, per germline. The CDR3 contains 16 residues. The sequenced sample was CD4+ T cells from peripheral blood mononuclear cells, obtained after pregnancy. V and J are TRBV2 and TRBJ2-3, with TRBD2 as a possible D gene (5 bases). The sequence was obtained from a female donor with multiple sclerosis, enrolled in a pregnancy study. CDR3 sequence: CASRAQSGSSTDTQYF. CDR3 in DNA: TGTGCCAGCAGGGCCCAGAGCGGATCTAGCACAGATACGCAGTATTTT.